This TCR beta chain comes out of a study of brain T cells in children with intractable seizures. Findings of the study overall: Only CDR3 sequence similarity suggested viral specificity, without known HCMV serostatus. Clones missing pre-surgery may reflect undersampling of that blood sample.

The data were produced by immunoSEQ multiplex PCR, yet TCRdb's version contains in-frame clones alone and is incomplete. This sample carries 78,000 or so clones, about 93% of them seen once, and the ten largest clones take 24%. CDR3 length: 14 residues. Germline CDR1 and CDR2: MNHEY and SVGAGI. With 2 bases clipped from V and 5 bases from J, the junction kept 4 bases outside the gene matches. Surgery cases with the highest brain T cell transcript signatures were chosen for sequencing. Before surgery, patients took at least one anti-epileptic drug. Regarding this clone: Its target is not known.

The chain combines TRBV6-5 with TRBJ1-2, with 8 bases fitting TRBD1. Sequencing was performed on peripheral blood, taken at surgery. This TCR was recovered from a girl aged 2-10 years with Rasmussen encephalitis and intractable seizures. CDR3 bases: TGTGCCAGCAGTTACCCGGGACAGGAATATGGCTACACCTTC. Translated, it gives CASSYPGQEYGYTF.